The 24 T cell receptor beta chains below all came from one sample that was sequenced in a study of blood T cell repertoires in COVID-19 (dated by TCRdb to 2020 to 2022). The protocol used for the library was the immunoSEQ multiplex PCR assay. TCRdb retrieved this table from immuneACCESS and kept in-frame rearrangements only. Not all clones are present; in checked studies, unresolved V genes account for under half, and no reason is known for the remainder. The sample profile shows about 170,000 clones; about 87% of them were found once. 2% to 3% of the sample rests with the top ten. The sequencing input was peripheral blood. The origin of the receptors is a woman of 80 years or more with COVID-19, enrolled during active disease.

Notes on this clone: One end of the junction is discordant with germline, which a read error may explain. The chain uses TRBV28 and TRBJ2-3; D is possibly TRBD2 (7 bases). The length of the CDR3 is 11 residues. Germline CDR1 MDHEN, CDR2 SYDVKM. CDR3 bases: TGTGCCAGCAGTTTAGAGGGGGGGGTCCCTTTT. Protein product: CASSLEGGVPF.

In DNA, the CDR3 is TGTGCCAGCAGTGAAGCAGGGGGCAGAAACACCATATATTTT. The encoded protein is CASSEAGGRNTIYF. The V gene is TRBV2, the J gene TRBJ1-3; 7 bases map to TRBD1. Germline CDR1 and CDR2: SNHLY and FYNNEI. Trimming at V came to 0 bases and at J to 5 bases, leaving 1 base not matched to a gene. This CDR3 contains 14 residues.

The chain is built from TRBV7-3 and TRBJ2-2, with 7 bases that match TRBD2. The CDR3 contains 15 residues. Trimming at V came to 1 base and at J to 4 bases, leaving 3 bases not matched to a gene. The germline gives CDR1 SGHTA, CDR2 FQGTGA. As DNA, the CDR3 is TGTGCCAGCAGCTTAAAGGGGAGGGGCACCGGGGAGCTGTTTTTT. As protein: CASSLKGRGTGELFF.

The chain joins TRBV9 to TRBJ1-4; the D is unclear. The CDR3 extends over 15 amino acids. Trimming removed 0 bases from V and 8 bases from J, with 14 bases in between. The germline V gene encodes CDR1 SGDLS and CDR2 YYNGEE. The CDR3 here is CASSVGTQKREKLFF. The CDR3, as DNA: TGTGCCAGCAGCGTAGGGACTCAAAAGAGAGAAAAACTGTTTTTT.

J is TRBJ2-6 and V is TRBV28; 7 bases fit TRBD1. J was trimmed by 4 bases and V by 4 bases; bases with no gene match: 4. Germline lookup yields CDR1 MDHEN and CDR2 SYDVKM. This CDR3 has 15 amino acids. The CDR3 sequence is CASSSQGSGANVLTF. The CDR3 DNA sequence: TGTGCCAGCAGTTCACAGGGGTCCGGGGCCAACGTCCTGACTTTC. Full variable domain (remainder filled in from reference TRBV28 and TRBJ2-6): DVKVTQSSRYLVKRTGEKVFLECVQDMDHENMFWYRQDPGLGLRLIYFSYDVKMKEKGDIPEGYSVSREKKERFSLILESASTNQTSMYLCASSSQGSGANVLTFGAGSRLTVL.

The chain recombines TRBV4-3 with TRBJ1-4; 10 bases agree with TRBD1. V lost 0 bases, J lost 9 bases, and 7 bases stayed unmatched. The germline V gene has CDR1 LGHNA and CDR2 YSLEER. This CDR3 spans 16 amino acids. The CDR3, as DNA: TGCGCCAGCAGCCAAGAACAGGGACAGGGGACGAAAAAACTGTTTTTT. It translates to CASSQEQGQGTKKLFF.

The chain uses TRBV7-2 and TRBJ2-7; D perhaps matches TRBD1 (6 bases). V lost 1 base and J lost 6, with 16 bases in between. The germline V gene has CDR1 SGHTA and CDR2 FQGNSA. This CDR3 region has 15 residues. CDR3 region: CASSLGGLGASEQYF. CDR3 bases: TGTGCCAGCAGCTTAGGGGGGTTGGGGGCAAGCGAGCAGTACTTC.

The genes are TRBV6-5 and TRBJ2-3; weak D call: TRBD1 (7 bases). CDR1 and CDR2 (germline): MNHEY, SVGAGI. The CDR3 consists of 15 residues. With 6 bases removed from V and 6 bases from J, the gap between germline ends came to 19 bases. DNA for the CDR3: TGTGCCAGCAGCACAAACAGGGGAGGCGTCGATACGCAGTATTTT. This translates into CASSTNRGGVDTQYF.

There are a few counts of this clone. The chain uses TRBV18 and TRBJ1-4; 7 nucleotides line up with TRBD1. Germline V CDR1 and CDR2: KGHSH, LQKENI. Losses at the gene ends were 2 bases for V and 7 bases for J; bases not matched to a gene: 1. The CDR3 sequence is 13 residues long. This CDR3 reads CASSPRTGEKLFF. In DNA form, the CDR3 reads TGTGCCAGCTCACCAAGGACAGGTGAAAAACTGTTTTTT.

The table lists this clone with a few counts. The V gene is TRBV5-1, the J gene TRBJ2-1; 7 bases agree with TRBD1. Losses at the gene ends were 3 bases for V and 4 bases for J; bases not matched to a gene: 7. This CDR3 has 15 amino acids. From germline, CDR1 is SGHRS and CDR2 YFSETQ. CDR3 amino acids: CASSSNDRDYNEQFF. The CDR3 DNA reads TGCGCCAGCAGCTCCAACGACAGGGATTACAATGAGCAGTTCTTC.

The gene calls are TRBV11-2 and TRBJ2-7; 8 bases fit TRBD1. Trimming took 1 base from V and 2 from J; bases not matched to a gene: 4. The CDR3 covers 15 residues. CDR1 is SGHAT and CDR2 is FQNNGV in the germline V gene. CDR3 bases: TGTGCCAGCAGCTTAGTTGGACAGGGACCCTACGAGCAGTACTTC. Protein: CASSLVGQGPYEQYF.

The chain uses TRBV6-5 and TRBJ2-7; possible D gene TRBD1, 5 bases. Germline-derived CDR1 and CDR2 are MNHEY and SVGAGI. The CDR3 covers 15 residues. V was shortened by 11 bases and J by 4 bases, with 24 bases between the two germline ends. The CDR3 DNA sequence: TGTGCCTACACCTTTAGGGGCAACCTCACGTACGAGCAGTACTTC. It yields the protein CAYTFRGNLTYEQYF.

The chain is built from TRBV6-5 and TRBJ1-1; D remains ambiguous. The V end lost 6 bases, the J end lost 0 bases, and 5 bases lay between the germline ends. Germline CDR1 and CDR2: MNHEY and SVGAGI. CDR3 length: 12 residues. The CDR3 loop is CASRALNTEAFF. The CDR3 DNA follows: TGTGCCAGCAGGGCACTGAACACTGAAGCTTTCTTT.

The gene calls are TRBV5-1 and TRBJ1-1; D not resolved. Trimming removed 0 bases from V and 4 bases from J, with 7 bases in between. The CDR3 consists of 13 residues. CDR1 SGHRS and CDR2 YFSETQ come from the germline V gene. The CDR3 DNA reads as TGCGCCAGCAGCTTGGATAGTTCCACTGAAGCTTTCTTT. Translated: CASSLDSSTEAFF.

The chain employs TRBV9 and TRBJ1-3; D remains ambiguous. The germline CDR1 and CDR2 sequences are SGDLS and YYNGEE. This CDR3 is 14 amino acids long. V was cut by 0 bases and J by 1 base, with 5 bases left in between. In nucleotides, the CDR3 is TGTGCCAGCAGCGTAGGGGAGTCTGGAAACACCATATATTTT. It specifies CASSVGESGNTIYF.

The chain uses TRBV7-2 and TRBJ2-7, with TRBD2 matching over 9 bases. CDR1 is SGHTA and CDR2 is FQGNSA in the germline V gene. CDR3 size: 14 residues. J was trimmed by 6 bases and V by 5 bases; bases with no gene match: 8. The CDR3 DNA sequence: TGTGCCAGCAGCGACCTAGCGGGAAGCGGCGAGCAGTACTTC. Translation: CASSDLAGSGEQYF.

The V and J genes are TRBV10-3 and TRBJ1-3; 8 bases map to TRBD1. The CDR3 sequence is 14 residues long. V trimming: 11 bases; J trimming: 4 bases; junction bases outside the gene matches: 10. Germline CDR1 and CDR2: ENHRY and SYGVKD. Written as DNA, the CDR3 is TGTGCCTACGGGCAGGGGGCAAGAGGAAACACCATATATTTT. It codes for CAYGQGARGNTIYF.

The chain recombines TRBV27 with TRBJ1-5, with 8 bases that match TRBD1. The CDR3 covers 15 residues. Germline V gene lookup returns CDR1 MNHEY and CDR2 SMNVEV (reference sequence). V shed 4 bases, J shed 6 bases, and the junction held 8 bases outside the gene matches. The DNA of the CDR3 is TGTGCCAGCAGTTCTGGACGACAGGGGATTCAGCCCCAGCATTTT. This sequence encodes CASSSGRQGIQPQHF.

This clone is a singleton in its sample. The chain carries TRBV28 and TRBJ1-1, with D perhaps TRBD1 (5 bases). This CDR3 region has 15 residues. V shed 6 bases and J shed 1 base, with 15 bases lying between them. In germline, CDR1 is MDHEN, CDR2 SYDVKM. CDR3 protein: CASRPNTGENTEAFF. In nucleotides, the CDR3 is TGTGCCAGCAGACCTAATACGGGGGAGAACACTGAAGCTTTCTTT.

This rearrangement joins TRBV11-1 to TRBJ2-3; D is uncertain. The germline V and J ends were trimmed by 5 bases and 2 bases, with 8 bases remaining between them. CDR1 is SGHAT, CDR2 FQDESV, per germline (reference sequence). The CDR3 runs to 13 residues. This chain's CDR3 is CASSPRFTDTQYF. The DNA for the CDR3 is TGTGCCAGCAGCCCGAGGTTCACAGATACGCAGTATTTT.

CDR3 amino acids: CASSLGLAVNEQFF. Written as DNA, the CDR3 is TGTGCCAGCAGCCTGGGACTAGCCGTGAATGAGCAGTTCTTC. The rearrangement links TRBV5-6 to TRBJ2-1; 9 bases match TRBD2. This CDR3 is built from 14 residues. Germline CDR1 SGHDT, CDR2 YYEEEE. Trimming took 4 bases from V and 7 from J; bases not matched to a gene: 6.

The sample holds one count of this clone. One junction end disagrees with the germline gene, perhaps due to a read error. The CDR3 loop is CASTHGDSEAFF. CDR3 sequence (DNA): TGTGCGAGCACACACGGGGACAGTGAAGCTTTCTTT. The J gene is TRBJ1-1, the V gene TRBV3-1 (or the pseudogene TRBV3-2), with 7 bases lining up with TRBD1. The CDR3 contains 12 residues. The V gene's germline CDR1 is LGHDT and CDR2 YNNKEL (reference sequence).

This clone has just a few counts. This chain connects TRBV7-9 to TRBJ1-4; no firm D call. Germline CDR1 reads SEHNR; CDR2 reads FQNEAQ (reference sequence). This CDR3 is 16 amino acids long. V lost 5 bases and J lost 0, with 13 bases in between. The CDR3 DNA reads TGTGCCAGCAGCCCGAGGGATGATCCAACTAATGAAAAACTGTTTTTT. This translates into CASSPRDDPTNEKLFF.

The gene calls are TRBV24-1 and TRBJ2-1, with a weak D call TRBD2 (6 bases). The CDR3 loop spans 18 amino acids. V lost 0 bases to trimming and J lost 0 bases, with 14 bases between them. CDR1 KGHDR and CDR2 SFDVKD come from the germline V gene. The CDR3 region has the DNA TGTGCCACCAGTGATTTGGGGACTCCTGCTTACTCCTACAATGAGCAGTTCTTC. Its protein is CATSDLGTPAYSYNEQFF.